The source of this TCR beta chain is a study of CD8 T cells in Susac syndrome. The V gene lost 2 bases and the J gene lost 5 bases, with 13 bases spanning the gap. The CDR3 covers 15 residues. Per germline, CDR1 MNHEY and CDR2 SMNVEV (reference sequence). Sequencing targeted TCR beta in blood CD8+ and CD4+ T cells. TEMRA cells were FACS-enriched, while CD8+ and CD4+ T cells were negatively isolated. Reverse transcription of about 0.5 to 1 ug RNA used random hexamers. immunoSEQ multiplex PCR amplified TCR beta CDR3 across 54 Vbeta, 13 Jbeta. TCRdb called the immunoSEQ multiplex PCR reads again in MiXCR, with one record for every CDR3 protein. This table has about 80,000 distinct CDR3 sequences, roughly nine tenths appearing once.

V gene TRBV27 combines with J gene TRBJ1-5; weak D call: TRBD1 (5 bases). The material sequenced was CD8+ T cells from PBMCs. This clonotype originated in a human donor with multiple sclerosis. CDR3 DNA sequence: TGTGCCAGCAGTTTAGGCAGGGATGGGTATCAGCCCCAGCATTTT. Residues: CASSLGRDGYQPQHF.